A selection of T cell receptor beta chains follows, all from one sample in a study of cytomegalovirus exposure and HLA in healthy donors. Produced via immunoSEQ multiplex PCR; TCRdb's table is partial and in-frame only. The sample carries some 75,000 clones, 78% recorded once. Input material: PBMCs. These receptor sequences come from a man younger than 35 in good health and CMV-seropositive. The CDR3 runs from the conserved cysteine through the conserved F or W. Each record gives: CDR3 protein, J gene, V gene, CDR3 length.

CASSLHSSYEQYF,TRBJ2-7,TRBV5-1,13
CASSPDRVTEAFF,TRBJ1-1,TRBV14,13
CSASRGAGETQYF,TRBJ2-5,TRBV29-1,13
CASSVAGDSYNEQFF,TRBJ2-1,TRBV9,15
CASSVLSAGYNEQFF,TRBJ2-1,TRBV9,15
CASSLSNRGRRAFF,TRBJ1-1,TRBV27,14
CASSRGGQGVQPQHF,TRBJ1-5,TRBV4-2,15
CASSWTSGAYNEQFF,TRBJ2-1,TRBV27,15
CATSRDKAGSYGYTF,TRBJ1-2,TRBV15,15
CASSWDREGDQPQHF,TRBJ1-5,TRBV28,15
CSVISRGNTEAFF,TRBJ1-1,TRBV29-1,13
CASSLRGGGVTQYF,TRBJ2-5,TRBV28,14
CSVDRREGANEQFF,TRBJ2-1,TRBV29-1,14
CASSLELNTQYF,TRBJ2-3,TRBV5-1,12
CASTGVRAKNIQYF,TRBJ2-4,TRBV27,14
CAISDPGLAGGYEQFF,TRBJ2-1,TRBV10-3,16